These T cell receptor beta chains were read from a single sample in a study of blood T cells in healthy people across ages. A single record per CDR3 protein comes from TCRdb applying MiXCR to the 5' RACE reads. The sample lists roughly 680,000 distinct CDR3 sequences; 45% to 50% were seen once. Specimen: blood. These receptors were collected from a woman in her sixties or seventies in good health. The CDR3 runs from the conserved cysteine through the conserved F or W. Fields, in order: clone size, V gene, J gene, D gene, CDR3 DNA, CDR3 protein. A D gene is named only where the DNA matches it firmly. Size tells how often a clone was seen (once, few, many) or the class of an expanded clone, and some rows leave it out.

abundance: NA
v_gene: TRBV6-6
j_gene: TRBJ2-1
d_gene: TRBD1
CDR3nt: TGTGCCAGCACATATAGAAGGACAGGGCAAGTTTTGAATGAGCAGTTCTTC
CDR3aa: CASTYRRTGQVLNEQFF

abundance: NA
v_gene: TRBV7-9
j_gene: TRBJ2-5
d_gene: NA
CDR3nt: TGTGCCAGCAACGGCAGGTCGCAAGAGACCCAGTACTTC
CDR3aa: CASNGRSQETQYF

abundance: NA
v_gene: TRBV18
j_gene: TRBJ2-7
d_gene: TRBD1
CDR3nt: TGTGCCAGCTCACTCCATGTGGTGACAGGGGAAGACTACGAGCAGTACTTC
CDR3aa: CASSLHVVTGEDYEQYF

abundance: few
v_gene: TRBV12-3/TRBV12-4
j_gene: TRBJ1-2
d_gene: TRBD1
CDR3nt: TGTGCCAGCAGTTTGACAGGGTGGTTGGATGGCTACACCTTC
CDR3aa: CASSLTGWLDGYTF

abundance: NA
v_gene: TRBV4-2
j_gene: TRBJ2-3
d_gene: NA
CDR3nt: TGTGCCAGCAGCCAAGACCGGCTGGGCAGAGGAAACCCGGGCCTCAGCACAGATACGCAGTATTTT
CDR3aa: CASSQDRLGRGNPGLSTDTQYF

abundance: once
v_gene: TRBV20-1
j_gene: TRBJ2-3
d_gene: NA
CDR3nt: TGCAGTGCTAGAGAGGGGAGTGGTACGCAGTATTTT
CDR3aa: CSAREGSGTQYF

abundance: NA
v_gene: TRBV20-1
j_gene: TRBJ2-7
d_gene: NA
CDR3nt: TGCAGTGCTAAAACGGGACGCCTCTCCTACGAGCAGTACTTC
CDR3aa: CSAKTGRLSYEQYF

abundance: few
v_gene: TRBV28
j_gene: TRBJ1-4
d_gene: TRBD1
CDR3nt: TGTGCCAGCAGAAACCCGACAGGGGGTAATGAAAAACTGTTTTTT
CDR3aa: CASRNPTGGNEKLFF

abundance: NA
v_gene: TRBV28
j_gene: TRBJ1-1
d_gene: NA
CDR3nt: TGTGCCAGCAGTTTAGATACAGGGCGACTGAACACTGAAGCTTTCTTT
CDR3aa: CASSLDTGRLNTEAFF

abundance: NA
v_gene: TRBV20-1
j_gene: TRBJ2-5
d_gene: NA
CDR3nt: TGCAGTGCTAGATCTGCCAAAGAGACCCAGTACTTC
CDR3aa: CSARSAKETQYF

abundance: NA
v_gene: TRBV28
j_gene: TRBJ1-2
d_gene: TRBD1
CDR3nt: TGTGCCAGCAGGCCCGACAGGGGGCACTATGGCTACACCTTC
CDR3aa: CASRPDRGHYGYTF

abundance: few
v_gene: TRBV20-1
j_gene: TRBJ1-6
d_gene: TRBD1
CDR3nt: TGCAGTGCTAGACCCGATTATACCAGGGGGCGCTCGGATTCACCCCTCCACTTT
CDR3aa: CSARPDYTRGRSDSPLHF

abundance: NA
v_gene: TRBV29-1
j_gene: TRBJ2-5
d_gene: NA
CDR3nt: TGCAGCGTTGAAGGGGATTATGGAGAGACCCAGTACTTC
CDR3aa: CSVEGDYGETQYF

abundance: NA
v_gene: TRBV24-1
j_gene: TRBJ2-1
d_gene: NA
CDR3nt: TGTGCCACCAGTGCATCGGGCGTGTCCATCTCAAATGAGCAGTTCTTC
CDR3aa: CATSASGVSISNEQFF

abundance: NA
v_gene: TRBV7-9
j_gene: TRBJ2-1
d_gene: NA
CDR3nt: TGTGCCAGCAGCTTAGCCTCGGGAAGGGGTAATGAGCAGTTCTTC
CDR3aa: CASSLASGRGNEQFF

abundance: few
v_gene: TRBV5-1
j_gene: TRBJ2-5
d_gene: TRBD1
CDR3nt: TGCGCCAGCAGCTTGTCTCCAGGGGGTGGAGAGACCCAGTACTTC
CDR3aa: CASSLSPGGGETQYF

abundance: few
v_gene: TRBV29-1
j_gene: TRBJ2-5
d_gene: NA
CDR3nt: TGCAGCGTTGAGAGCGGGCATCGAGAGACCCAGTACTTC
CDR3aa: CSVESGHRETQYF